This T cell receptor beta chain was recorded in a study of T-cell memory formation after mild COVID-19. Overall study context: Clusters were largely donor specific. Notes on the study in general: Contracting CD4+ clones were located mainly in CM and EM, and CD8+ clones in EMRA.

Per germline, CDR1 DFQATT and CDR2 SNEGSKA (reference sequence). CDR3 length equals 13 residues. Trimming took off 0 bases at V and 1 base at J, with 5 bases between the two ends. Comment on this clonotype: Its target is unknown.

TCRdb re-derived calls from the 5' RACE reads in MiXCR, one entry per CDR3 protein. The profile shows 200,000 to 250,000 distinct CDR3 sequences, over 9% of them singletons. V and J are TRBV20-1 and TRBJ2-3, with unresolved D. Sequences were obtained from PBMCs or a T cell subset sorted from them (not recorded which). This TCR was sampled from a man aged 18 to 30 who had mild COVID-19 (a few samples of this study predate the infection). Cell type and time point are not known. The CDR3 reads CSARDTGTDTQYF. The CDR3 nucleotides are TGCAGTGCTAGAGATACGGGCACAGATACGCAGTATTTT.